A selection of T cell receptor beta chains follows, all from one sample in a study of blood T cell repertoires in COVID-19. Clones were sequenced by immunoSEQ multiplex PCR, and TCRdb holds only the in-frame ones, with some missing. The sample contains some 120,000 clones, just under 85% of which appear only once. What was sequenced was peripheral blood. These receptor sequences come from a woman between 50 and 59 years old with acute or convalescent COVID-19. Each CDR3 is given with its conserved first and last residue. A D gene is named only where the DNA matches it firmly.

V: TRBV19
length: 16
D: NA
J: TRBJ1-3
CDR3: CASSMTLWSSGNTIYF

V: TRBV24-1
length: 15
D: TRBD1
J: TRBJ2-3
CDR3: CATSPAGQGTDTQYF

V: TRBV3-1/TRBV3-2
length: 13
D: NA
J: TRBJ1-5
CDR3: CASSPAENQPQHF

V: TRBV29-1
length: 14
D: TRBD1
J: TRBJ2-3
CDR3: CSARQGGTTDTQYF

V: TRBV28
length: 16
D: TRBD2
J: TRBJ2-3
CDR3: CASGTSEYQITDTQYF

V: TRBV6-1
length: 11
D: NA
J: TRBJ1-4
CDR3: CASSETGRLLF

V: TRBV18
length: 14
D: TRBD1
J: TRBJ1-4
CDR3: CASSPYGTDEKLFF

V: TRBV5-8
length: 15
D: NA
J: TRBJ2-3
CDR3: CASSLALGYTDTQYF

V: TRBV6-5
length: 14
D: TRBD1
J: TRBJ1-5
CDR3: CASSYGTVYQPQHF

V: TRBV18
length: 13
D: NA
J: TRBJ1-1
CDR3: CASSPKQNTEAFF

V: TRBV15
length: 16
D: NA
J: TRBJ1-3
CDR3: CATSSEAQNSGNTIYF

V: TRBV19
length: 15
D: TRBD1
J: TRBJ1-2
CDR3: CASRVGQAPNYGYTF

V: TRBV30
length: 14
D: NA
J: TRBJ1-5
CDR3: CAWSEGGANQPQHF

V: TRBV7-2
length: 13
D: NA
J: TRBJ2-3
CDR3: CASSFRDSHTQYF

V: TRBV6-1
length: 11
D: NA
J: TRBJ1-1
CDR3: CASSEGAEAFF

V: TRBV7-8
length: 20
D: NA
J: TRBJ1-2
CDR3: CASSLVGSGDRTGYRYGYTF

V: TRBV19
length: 14
D: TRBD1
J: TRBJ2-4
CDR3: CASSRDSDWNIQYF

V: TRBV15
length: 16
D: NA
J: TRBJ1-4
CDR3: CATSRDRGGFGEKLFF

V: TRBV7-8
length: 14
D: NA
J: TRBJ2-7
CDR3: CASSLARGFYEQYF

V: TRBV28
length: 14
D: NA
J: TRBJ1-2
CDR3: CAALSGGDYVGYTF

V: TRBV7-9
length: 17
D: NA
J: TRBJ1-6
CDR3: CANSLTGFGGGNSPLHF

V: TRBV18
length: 13
D: TRBD1
J: TRBJ1-5
CDR3: CASRDSQNQPQHF

V: TRBV3-1/TRBV3-2
length: 14
D: NA
J: TRBJ2-1
CDR3: CASSQGRVLGEQFF

V: TRBV25-1
length: 15
D: NA
J: TRBJ1-2
CDR3: CASSESGGGYYGYTF

V: TRBV4-1
length: 16
D: TRBD1
J: TRBJ2-1
CDR3: CASSQTRDRVSDEQFF

V: TRBV28
length: 17
D: NA
J: TRBJ1-1
CDR3: CASSLIGAGRENTEAFF

V: TRBV12-5
length: 14
D: TRBD1
J: TRBJ1-4
CDR3: CASAPGQNNEKLFF

V: TRBV11-2
length: 17
D: NA
J: TRBJ1-6
CDR3: CASSFIGQSSYNSPLHF

V: TRBV5-1
length: 13
D: NA
J: TRBJ1-1
CDR3: CASSFGQYTEAFF

V: TRBV30
length: 13
D: NA
J: TRBJ1-5
CDR3: CAWATGTNQPQHF

V: TRBV13
length: 14
D: NA
J: TRBJ2-7
CDR3: CASSLGRGTYEQYF

V: TRBV6-2/TRBV6-3
length: 15
D: NA
J: TRBJ1-3
CDR3: CASSYTASSGNTIYF

V: TRBV19
length: 15
D: NA
J: TRBJ1-4
CDR3: CASRSDKTSNEKLFF

V: TRBV2
length: 13
D: NA
J: TRBJ1-4
CDR3: CASTRGIFEKLFF

V: TRBV27
length: 14
D: NA
J: TRBJ1-2
CDR3: CASSRSGANYGYTF